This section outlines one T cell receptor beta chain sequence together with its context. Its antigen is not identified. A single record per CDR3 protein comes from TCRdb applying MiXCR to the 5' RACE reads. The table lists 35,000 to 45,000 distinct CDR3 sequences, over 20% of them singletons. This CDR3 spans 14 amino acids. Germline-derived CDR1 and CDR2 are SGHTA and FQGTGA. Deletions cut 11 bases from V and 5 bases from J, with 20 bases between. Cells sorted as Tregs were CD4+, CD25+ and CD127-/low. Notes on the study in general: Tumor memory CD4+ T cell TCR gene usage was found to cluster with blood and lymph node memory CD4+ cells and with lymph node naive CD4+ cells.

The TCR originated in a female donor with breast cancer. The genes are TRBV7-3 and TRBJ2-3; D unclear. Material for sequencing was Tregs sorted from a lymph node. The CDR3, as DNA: TGTGCCTCCAGCCCCACTCAACCCGGAGATACGCAGTATTTT. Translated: CASSPTQPGDTQYF.